This T cell receptor beta chain was profiled in a study of human T cells and chemical hapten exposure. About the research overall: Small pooled library volume differences chiefly drove per-sample TCR yield variation. Study results and limitations: With DPC sensitization, TCRs exceeding 1 in 1000 frequency showed no change.

Unseparated into fractions, whole blood served as the source from which total RNA was extracted. This clonotype was recorded at least ten times. Its antigen is not known. The study used a library that attached unique molecular identifiers to individual cDNA molecules. As handled by the study authors: Sample-level TCR yields exhibited a median of about 91,000, with a range of about 20,000 to 750,000. TCRdb passed the 5' RACE reads through MiXCR, listing each CDR3 protein once. These V and J calls derive from TCRdb rather than the authors' analysis. The sample records some 150,000 distinct CDR3 sequences, roughly 4% being singletons. Germline V gene lookup returns CDR1 SGHAT and CDR2 FQNNGV. Trimming left V 8 bases short and J 5 bases short, with 21 bases between. The CDR3 spans 15 residues.

The TCR comes from a female donor in good health. The chain combines TRBV11-2 with TRBJ1-1; possibly TRBD1 for D (5 bases). The CDR3 bases are TGTGCCAGCCGTACCTCCAGGGCTGGGGGAACTGAAGCTTTCTTT. It codes for CASRTSRAGGTEAFF. The variable domain in full, with the rest retrieved from reference TRBV11-2 and TRBJ1-1, is EAGVAQSPRYKIIEKRQSVAFWCNPISGHATLYWYQQILGQGPKLLIQFQNNGVVDDSQLPKDRFSAERLKGVDSTLKIQPAKLEDSAVYLCASRTSRAGGTEAFFGQGTRLTVV.